Sequencing of this TCR beta chain was carried out in a study of cytomegalovirus exposure and HLA in healthy donors (dated by TCRdb to the late 2010s). With regard to the full study: The 650 to 750 repertoires of the first cohort and the roughly 120 validation repertoires were produced on the same platform, according to a later analysis. The aim of the study was to test whether cataloging public T cell receptors could identify signatures of past pathogen exposure. Besides the first cohort of approximately 710 subjects, a separate validation cohort made up of around 120 different subjects was used. To predict cytomegalovirus infection status, the study combined high-throughput TCR immunosequencing, statistical association of individual TCRs with disease status, and machine learning.

Donors formed part of the validation cohort, which comprised about 130 subjects and was distinct from the first cohort of 666 subjects. Libraries were prepared through the immunoSEQ multiplex PCR assay. The authors' analysis ran thus. A statistical classification framework was built for diagnosing cytomegalovirus status from the catalog of TCR beta chain sequences. Not all clones reach the TCRdb copy of this immuneACCESS table, which keeps in-frame sequences only. Checked studies attribute under half of the gap to unresolved V genes and leave the rest unexplained. That table gives V, J and clone size, and the DNA gave D and trimming. For this sample there are 250,000 to 300,000 clones; about 86% appear just once. Of the sample, more than 0.8% falls within the top ten clones. For this clone: What this receptor recognizes is not known. Base quality data are lacking; no much larger clone is found one base away.

There are 13 amino acids in the CDR3, from cysteine to phenylalanine inclusive. Just the 39-base CDR3 DNA is kept, in frame starting at base 1. Based on the germline V gene, the CDR1 and CDR2 sequences are SNHLY and FYNNEI. V loses 5 bases at its end and J loses 16 bases; junction bases beyond the gene matches: 11. The investigation overall reported the following: The study listed 164 TCR beta chains as associated with cytomegalovirus. The classifier was reported to diagnose cytomegalovirus status with high specificity and sensitivity in both the original cohort and the validation cohort. Subsequent analysis determined that TCRs grouped into clusters in the first cohort also showed a tendency toward co-occurrence across the roughly 130 validation repertoires, and 90% to 95% of cluster scores exceeded 0. The authors suggested that the approach could potentially be extended to other disease states and immunological phenotypes. All 120 or so repertoires were used to score co-occurrence in the validation cohort in a later analysis, because that analysis had no HLA typing for the cohort. While some public TCRs were present in many individuals, most TCR sequences turned up only very rarely across donors. In vitro tests confirmed that a few of the cytomegalovirus-associated TCR beta chains recognize cytomegalovirus antigens.

This chain is built from TRBV2 and TRBJ2-1, and TRBD1 aligns with 10 junction nucleotides. This clonotype was sampled from a woman aged 18-29 years in good health and CMV-seronegative. Material: PBMCs. The DNA is as follows: TGTGCCAGCAGTATTGATAGACAGGGGGCGCTTTTCTTC. This gives the protein CASSIDRQGALFF.